This T cell receptor beta chain was observed in a study of OX40 agonist ivuxolimab in advanced cancers. Study-wide context: Those treated in dose escalation had hepatocellular carcinoma, melanoma, renal cell cancer or head and neck cancer.

Clones were read by immunoSEQ multiplex PCR, and TCRdb kept only the in-frame ones, dropping some. Among fewer than 75,000 clones listed, around 84% were seen once. Patients were ineligible given autoimmune disease history or systemic immunosuppression. As to this clone: As yet, its antigen is unknown.

Germline CDR1 reads SEHNR; CDR2 reads FQNEAQ (reference sequence). The CDR3 extends over 16 amino acids. Trimming took off 11 bases at V and 4 bases at J, with 23 bases between the two ends. Study-wide points: Both blood CD4+ and CD8+ T cells showed clonal growth by week 6 at 0.1 to 3.0 mg/kg.

The sequence derives from an adult with an advanced solid tumor such as melanoma, head and neck, liver or kidney cancer. The sequencing used CD4+ or CD8+ T cells sorted from blood, collected in a trial of the OX40 agonist ivuxolimab. The chain combines TRBV7-9 with TRBJ1-4, with D possibly TRBD1 on 5 matching bases. The DNA for the CDR3 is TGTGCCGTTCCGCGGGGCGAGGGGTCTTATAATGAAAAACTGTTTTTT. Translated: CAVPRGEGSYNEKLFF.